This note documents a single T cell receptor beta chain sequence. No antigen is known for it. Base qualities are missing; no much larger clone stands one base away. Participants in the prospective study were aged about 18 to 89 years, lived in approximately 26 United States geographic areas, and enrolled through a virtual design. In the prospective study, participants were assigned to cohorts based on the clinical history participants reported in a screening survey and a study questionnaire. ImmuneRACE Cohort 3 recovered participants were defined by two consecutive negative NP/OP PCR tests, healthcare professional clearance, or symptom resolution. In the prospective study, whole blood, serum and a nasopharyngeal or oropharyngeal swab were collected from each participant by mobile phlebotomists. Over an approximately 2-month period, participants in the prospective study had the option of providing additional blood draws and questionnaires. Blood samples from the prospective study were shipped frozen or at room temperature prior to DNA extraction.

The germline V gene encodes CDR1 LGHNA and CDR2 YNFKEQ. Relative to germline, V is 2 bases shorter and J is 4 bases shorter, with 12 bases between their ends. The CDR3 measures 15 amino acids from cysteine to phenylalanine. The CDR3 DNA has 45 bases and is translated from base 1. The entry originates in a study of blood T cell repertoires in COVID-19 (dated by TCRdb to 2019 to 2021). With regard to the full study: Samples from collaborators originated in the United States, Italy and Spain and spanned both the acute and convalescent phases of COVID-19. The dataset comprised deeply sampled blood TCRbeta repertoires from subjects exposed to, actively infected with, or recovered from COVID-19. The prospective study material was composed of cDNA or gDNA derived from T cells, B-cell-depleted T cells, or PBMCs. Sample metadata almost always included a de-identified subject ID, COVID-19 status, age in years and sex. A freely available public database, intended as a resource for researchers studying the immune response to SARS-CoV-2, is where the repertoires were released. HLA class I and class II types, where available, came from metadata supplied by the sample provider rather than from assay-based typing. Samples were obtained from the ongoing ImmuneRACE study (first 160 participants) and from 1,254 subjects provided by 6 global collaborators. The paper as a whole reports these results and caveats: The quantity of clinical and demographic metadata differed by source and by participant and was supplied without curation.

TCRbeta CDR3 regions were amplified from genomic DNA by means of the immunoSEQ Assay, a bias-controlled multiplex PCR. In the original analysis: Within the assay, amplification of reference gene primers was used to estimate how many nucleated cells each sample contained. To quantify the absolute abundance of each unique TCRbeta CDR3 rearrangement, sequence reads were collapsed and filtered. For each sample, productive Simpson clonality was calculated by taking the square root of Simpson's diversity index across productive rearrangements. The source is immuneACCESS, and TCRdb retained only in-frame sequences with V and J called. Part of the clones is not carried over; for the studies checked, unresolved V genes explain less than half of this, and the remainder is unexplained. V and J calls and clone size are given by that table; D and trimming were obtained from the DNA. For this sample the table gives under 200,000 clones, of which roughly 87% were detected only once. The leading ten clones occupy roughly 7.3% of the sample.

Here the chain combines TRBV4-2 and TRBJ1-3, with the D gene too uncertain to name. Material for sequencing was PBMCs or T cells enriched from blood (not recorded which). This receptor was taken from a woman between 50 and 59 years old who had recovered from COVID-19. The nucleotides are TGTGCCAGCAGCCAAAAGGGAGCTGGGGGAAACACCATATATTTT. Translated, it gives CASSQKGAGGNTIYF.